Listed here are 30 T cell receptor beta chains from one sample, sequenced in a study of control samples from healthy donors and cancer patients. Produced via immunoSEQ multiplex PCR; TCRdb's table is partial and in-frame only. The table lists about 150,000 clones, 85% to 95% of them singletons. Material for sequencing was blood. The receptors come from a woman aged 40 to 55 in good health.

This chain connects TRBV6-5 to TRBJ1-1; D call uncertain. The CDR3 runs 14 residues. Germline V gene data show CDR1 as MNHEY and CDR2 as SVGAGI. V lost 8 bases and J 5 bases, leaving 18 bases between the germline ends. The DNA for the CDR3 is TGTGCCAGCTCTTCAGTGTACGGGAGTACTGAAGCTTTCTTT. Encoded protein: CASSSVYGSTEAFF.

The V and J genes are TRBV6-1 and TRBJ1-1; no clear D. The CDR3 loop spans 13 amino acids. From germline, CDR1 is MNHNS and CDR2 SASEGT. Between the trimmed V and J ends, which lost 3 bases and 0 bases, there was a span of 5 bases. The CDR3 sequence: CASSEVLNTEAFF. In DNA form, the CDR3 reads TGTGCCAGCAGTGAGGTCCTGAACACTGAAGCTTTCTTT.

For the CDR3, the DNA is TGCGCCAGCATTCCAGCGGGGCGTCGGAATGAGCAGTTCTTC. Amino acids: CASIPAGRRNEQFF. The genes are TRBV10-2 and TRBJ2-1, with 7 bases that match TRBD2. CDR1 is WSHSY, CDR2 SAAADI, per germline. Losses at the gene ends were 7 bases for V and 7 bases for J; bases not matched to a gene: 10. The CDR3 is 14 amino acids.

The J gene is TRBJ2-7, the V gene TRBV2; possible D gene TRBD2, 6 bases. Trimming removed 6 bases from V and 1 base from J, with 22 bases in between. The CDR3 consists of 17 residues. CDR1 SNHLY and CDR2 FYNNEI come from the germline V gene. This CDR3 reads CASSRPFSRGRSYEQYF. The CDR3 nucleotides are TGTGCCAGCAGCCGACCATTTTCACGGGGGAGGTCCTACGAGCAGTACTTC.

The CDR3 DNA reads TGCAGCGTTGTACCGGATAGCACAGATACGCAGTATTTT. This sequence encodes CSVVPDSTDTQYF. The rearrangement uses TRBV29-1 and TRBJ2-3; D is uncertain. V gave up 4 bases and J gave up 0 bases, with 8 bases separating them. This CDR3 is 13 amino acids long. Germline CDR1 reads SQVTM; CDR2 reads ANQGSEA.

The CDR3 reads CASSPQTGLNQPQHF. The CDR3, as DNA: TGCGCCAGCAGCCCACAGACAGGCCTCAATCAGCCCCAGCATTTT. The rearrangement joins TRBV5-1 to TRBJ1-5, with D possibly matching TRBD1 (6 bases). V lost 4 bases to trimming and J lost 3 bases, with 14 bases between them. The germline V gene has CDR1 SGHRS and CDR2 YFSETQ. The CDR3 is 15 residues long. Full variable domain (remainder filled in from reference TRBV5-1 and TRBJ1-5): KAGVTQTPRYLIKTRGQQVTLSCSPISGHRSVSWYQQTPGQGLQFLFEYFSETQRNKGNFPGRFSGRQFSNSRSEMNVSTLELGDSALYLCASSPQTGLNQPQHFGDGTRLSIL.

The chain is built from TRBV5-1 and TRBJ1-1; tentatively, D is TRBD1 (6 bases). The CDR3 is 15 residues long. V was cut by 6 bases and J by 3 bases, with 18 bases left in between. CDR1 is SGHRS and CDR2 is YFSETQ in the germline V gene. Written as DNA, the CDR3 is TGCGCCAGCACAACAGGGATTCGGTCGGACACTGAAGCTTTCTTT. It specifies CASTTGIRSDTEAFF.

The chain combines TRBV29-1 with TRBJ1-1, with unresolved D. CDR1 is SQVTM and CDR2 is ANQGSEA in the germline V gene. V lost 4 bases, J lost 0 bases, and 9 bases lay in between. The CDR3 sequence is 13 residues long. Here the CDR3 reads CSVGFRVNTEAFF. The CDR3 nucleotides are TGCAGCGTTGGATTTCGGGTGAACACTGAAGCTTTCTTT. Filled out from reference TRBV29-1 and TRBJ1-1, the complete variable domain reads SAVISQKPSRDICQRGTSLTIQCQVDSQVTMMFWYRQQPGQSLTLIATANQGSEATYESGFVIDKFPISRPNLTFSTLTVSNMSPEDSSIYLCSVGFRVNTEAFFGQGTRLTVV.

The rearrangement joins TRBV9 to TRBJ2-7, with unresolved D. The V end was cut by 0 bases, the J end by 0 bases, with 7 bases between. Per germline, CDR1 SGDLS and CDR2 YYNGEE. This CDR3 spans 14 amino acids. CDR3 sequence reads: CASSVVSTSYEQYF. The CDR3 DNA reads TGTGCCAGCAGCGTAGTTTCCACCTCCTACGAGCAGTACTTC.

V and J are TRBV6-5 and TRBJ1-2, with D unclear. The V gene lost 6 bases and the J gene lost 1 base, with 12 bases spanning the gap. The CDR3 runs 14 residues. CDR1 is MNHEY and CDR2 is SVGAGI in the germline V gene. The CDR3 DNA reads TGTGCCAGCAGCACCCCGGGCCTTAACTATGGCTACACCTTC. This translates into CASSTPGLNYGYTF.

The rearrangement uses TRBV7-2 and TRBJ1-5, with 8 bases matching TRBD1. V dropped 5 bases and J dropped 7; count of bases not matched to a gene: 7. Germline CDR1 is SGHTA and CDR2 is FQGNSA. The CDR3 has 14 residues. The DNA for the CDR3 is TGTGCCAGCAGCAACGGACAGGGAAGACAGCCCCAGCATTTT. The encoded protein is CASSNGQGRQPQHF.

The rearrangement links TRBV7-2 to TRBJ1-1, with D possibly being TRBD1 (6 bases). Germline V gene data show CDR1 as SGHTA and CDR2 as FQGNSA. Between the trimmed V and J ends, which lost 2 bases and 4 bases, there was a span of 14 bases. This CDR3 region has 15 residues. CDR3 protein: CASSLMSGAFTEAFF. The CDR3 DNA follows: TGTGCCAGCAGCTTAATGTCAGGGGCCTTCACTGAAGCTTTCTTT.

The chain has TRBV5-4 and TRBJ2-7; D unclear. The length of the CDR3 is 14 residues. With 1 base removed from V and 2 bases from J, the gap between germline ends came to 10 bases. The germline gives CDR1 SGHNT, CDR2 YYREEE (reference sequence). The CDR3 reads CASSLTSSTYEQYF. The DNA of the CDR3 is TGTGCCAGCAGCTTGACCAGTTCGACCTACGAGCAGTACTTC.

This sequence joins TRBV2 and TRBJ1-4; D gene unclear. Germline CDR1 and CDR2: SNHLY and FYNNEI. The CDR3 length is 13 residues. V dropped 8 bases and J dropped 5 bases, with 12 bases sitting between them. The CDR3 sequence: CASGGRENEKLFF. Here the CDR3 DNA reads TGTGCCAGCGGAGGACGGGAAAATGAAAAACTGTTTTTT.

J is TRBJ1-5 and V is TRBV7-2, with D hard to call. Germline CDR1 is SGHTA and CDR2 is FQGNSA. V lost 5 bases and J 0 bases, leaving 5 bases between the germline ends. The CDR3 sequence is 13 residues long. This chain's CDR3 is CASSQYSNQPQHF. CDR3 nucleotides: TGTGCCAGCAGCCAATATAGCAATCAGCCCCAGCATTTT.

The chain uses TRBV11-2 and TRBJ2-5; the D is unclear. Deletions cut 1 base from V and 5 bases from J, with 11 bases between. This CDR3 contains 14 residues. From germline, CDR1 is SGHAT and CDR2 FQNNGV. The CDR3 loop reads CASSLAMEGETQYF. CDR3 DNA: TGTGCCAGCAGCTTAGCAATGGAAGGGGAGACCCAGTACTTC. Together with reference TRBV11-2 and TRBJ2-5, the CDR3 gives the full variable domain: EAGVAQSPRYKIIEKRQSVAFWCNPISGHATLYWYQQILGQGPKLLIQFQNNGVVDDSQLPKDRFSAERLKGVDSTLKIQPAKLEDSAVYLCASSLAMEGETQYFGPGTRLLVL.

The rearrangement links TRBV2 to TRBJ2-1, with D uncertain. The CDR3 spans 16 residues. CDR1 is SNHLY and CDR2 is FYNNEI in the germline V gene. Trimming cost V 6 bases and J 5 bases, with 20 bases left between them. The CDR3 sequence is CASRIALGGTNNEQFF. For the CDR3, the DNA is TGTGCCAGCAGGATAGCCCTCGGCGGAACCAACAATGAGCAGTTCTTC.

This clone has only a few counts. The chain uses TRBV7-9 and TRBJ2-7; weak D call: TRBD2 (6 bases). This CDR3 is built from 14 residues. CDR1 and CDR2 from the germline V gene are SEHNR and FQNEAQ (reference sequence). Trimming removed 1 base from V and 5 bases from J, with 12 bases in between. CDR3 nucleotide sequence: TGTGCCAGCAGCTTAGTGGGGGGTCGGAACGAGCAGTACTTC. This sequence encodes CASSLVGGRNEQYF.

This sequence joins TRBV19 and TRBJ2-2; 9 bases align to TRBD1. The J segment lost 6 bases and the V segment lost 7 bases, leaving 6 bases of the junction unmatched. CDR3 size: 14 residues. In germline, CDR1 is LNHDA, CDR2 SQIVND (reference sequence). CDR3: CASTPGQGAGELFF. The CDR3 nucleotides read TGTGCCAGTACTCCGGGACAGGGAGCCGGGGAGCTGTTTTTT.

V gene TRBV7-6 combines with J gene TRBJ1-2, with 9 bases aligning to TRBD1. V shed 1 base and J 8 bases; nucleotides not matched to a gene: 2. The CDR3 contains 13 residues. From germline, CDR1 is SGHVS and CDR2 FNYEAQ. The CDR3 DNA follows: TGTGCCAGCAGCTTAGGGACAGGGGAAGGCTACACCTTC. This sequence encodes CASSLGTGEGYTF.

V usage is TRBV5-4 and J usage is TRBJ2-2, with 13 bases that match TRBD2. The V segment lost 5 bases and the J segment 5 bases; nucleotides outside the gene matches: 6. This CDR3 is 16 amino acids long. Looked up from germline, CDR1 is SGHNT and CDR2 is YYREEE (reference sequence). The CDR3 DNA reads as TGTGCCAGCAGTCCCGGACTAGCGGGAGTTACCGGGGAGCTGTTTTTT. Protein product: CASSPGLAGVTGELFF.

The rearrangement links TRBV20-1 to TRBJ2-7, with 7 nucleotides matching TRBD1. V shed 3 bases, J shed 0 bases, and the junction held 11 bases outside the gene matches. The germline V gene has CDR1 DFQATT and CDR2 SNEGSKA (reference sequence). The CDR3 length is 16 residues. The CDR3 DNA follows: TGCAGTGCTAGTAAAGAACCGGGACAGAGCTCCTACGAGCAGTACTTC. Translating gives CSASKEPGQSSYEQYF.

The V gene is TRBV5-5, the J gene TRBJ1-2; D may be TRBD1 (5 bases). This CDR3 has 14 amino acids. Germline assignment: CDR1 SGHKS and CDR2 YYEKEE (reference sequence). Trimming stripped 0 bases from V and 7 bases from J, with 13 bases between. CDR3 DNA sequence: TGTGCCAGCAGCTTGGTGGTTGGGGGTAGTGGCTACACCTTC. Protein sequence: CASSLVVGGSGYTF. The full variable domain, with the rest looked up from reference TRBV5-5 and TRBJ1-2, is DAGVTQSPTHLIKTRGQQVTLRCSPISGHKSVSWYQQVLGQGPQFIFQYYEKEERGRGNFPDRFSARQFPNYSSELNVNALLLGDSALYLCASSLVVGGSGYTFGSGTRLTVV.

The chain recombines TRBV7-6 with TRBJ2-5; no reliable D call. V shed 0 bases and J shed 1 base, with 15 bases lying between them. The CDR3 sequence is 17 residues long. CDR1 is SGHVS and CDR2 is FNYEAQ in the germline V gene. CDR3 in amino acids: CASSLALSPQTQETQYF. The CDR3 coding sequence is TGTGCCAGCAGCTTAGCGCTATCCCCTCAGACCCAAGAGACCCAGTACTTC.

This clone turned up a few times. The chain couples TRBV9 to TRBJ2-1, with D perhaps matching TRBD2 (6 bases). CDR3 length: 15 residues. V shed 0 bases and J shed 2 bases, with 9 bases lying between them. Germline V gives CDR1 SGDLS, CDR2 YYNGEE. CDR3 nucleotide sequence: TGTGCCAGCAGCGTAGTGGGGACTGCCTACAATGAGCAGTTCTTC. The encoded protein is CASSVVGTAYNEQFF.

This sequence joins TRBV6-4 and TRBJ2-1; no reliable D call. Germline V gene data show CDR1 as MRHNA and CDR2 as SNTAGT. The CDR3 runs 14 residues. Trimming shortened V by 5 bases and J by 2 bases, and 10 bases separated the two germline ends. The CDR3 DNA follows: TGTGCCAGCAGTTCTACTGGTACCTACAATGAGCAGTTCTTC. It is translated as CASSSTGTYNEQFF.

The gene calls are TRBV7-6 and TRBJ1-2; no reliable D call. CDR3 size: 15 residues. The V and J ends lost 1 base and 0 bases respectively, with 9 bases between them. Looked up from germline, CDR1 is SGHVS and CDR2 is FNYEAQ. The CDR3 spells CASSLVLGSNYGYTF. The CDR3 nucleotides are TGTGCCAGCAGCTTAGTCCTGGGCTCTAACTATGGCTACACCTTC.

This chain connects TRBV4-2 to TRBJ2-7; no clear D. The CDR3 has 14 amino acids. Germline CDR1 LGHNA, CDR2 YNFKEQ. Trimming left V 0 bases short and J 4 bases short, with 10 bases between. CDR3 in DNA: TGTGCCAGCAGCCAAGACGTGGCGGCTTACGAGCAGTACTTC. As protein: CASSQDVAAYEQYF.

The table lists this clone with a count of one. The chain carries TRBV7-2 and TRBJ2-7, with 9 bases that match TRBD1. V trimming: 6 bases; J trimming: 4 bases; junction bases outside the gene matches: 7. Germline V gene sequence: CDR1 SGHTA, CDR2 FQGNSA. This CDR3 has 14 amino acids. This CDR3 reads CASSSGTGIYEQYF. CDR3 DNA: TGTGCCAGCAGTTCTGGGACAGGGATTTACGAGCAGTACTTC.

The rearrangement uses TRBV5-1 and TRBJ1-5, with D possibly being TRBD1 (6 bases). Germline V CDR1 and CDR2: SGHRS, YFSETQ. This CDR3 region has 14 residues. V was cut by 4 bases and J by 7 bases, with 15 bases left in between. CDR3 in DNA: TGCGCCAGCAGCCCGGAGGGGGGGTGGCAGCCCCAGCATTTT. Amino acid sequence: CASSPEGGWQPQHF.